Below are 11 T cell receptor beta chains sequenced from a single sample in a study of neurological immune-mediated disorders. TCRdb processed the 5' RACE reads anew with MiXCR; each CDR3 protein has one entry. The sample shows 85,000 to 100,000 distinct CDR3 sequences, 3.5% to 4% of them seen only once. The sequenced material came from PBMCs. The source of these receptors is a woman aged 18-29 years with multiple sclerosis.

This clonotype was seen many times. The gene calls are TRBV20-1 and TRBJ1-1; D is perhaps TRBD1 (5 bases). CDR1 is DFQATT and CDR2 is SNEGSKA in the germline V gene (reference sequence). V lost 3 bases to trimming and J lost 5 bases, with 13 bases between them. CDR3 length equals 13 residues. The CDR3 DNA is TGCAGTGCTAGTGGGGGGATCGGTACTGAAGCTTTCTTT. Residues: CSASGGIGTEAFF.

This clonotype was seen more than once but under ten times. This may arise from a read error, as a much more abundant clone is one base away. The chain combines TRBV4-1 with TRBJ1-2; D uncertain. This CDR3 has 12 amino acids. Per the germline V gene, CDR1 is MGHRA and CDR2 is YSYEKL. Between the trimmed V and J ends, which lost 1 base and 8 bases, there was a span of 8 bases. The CDR3 reads CASSQVKRGYTF. As DNA, the CDR3 is TGCGCCAGCAGCCAAGTGAAGAGGGGCTACACCTTC.

This clonotype showed up many times. V gene TRBV15 combines with J gene TRBJ2-2; 11 bases are a match to TRBD2. Germline V gene data show CDR1 as LNHNV and CDR2 as YYDKDF (reference sequence). V trimming: 5 bases; J trimming: 6 bases; junction bases outside the gene matches: 5. This CDR3 has 15 residues. Here the CDR3 DNA reads TGTGCCACCAGCTCGACTAGCGGGAAGGCCGGGGAGCTGTTTTTT. Translation gives CATSSTSGKAGELFF.

Points on this clonotype: A much larger clone differs by one base, so this may be a read error. V gene TRBV12-3 or TRBV12-4 combines with J gene TRBJ2-2; the match to TRBD1 covers 7 bases. The CDR3 sequence is 14 residues long. The chain's CDR3 is CVSSRQTGSGELFF. Written as DNA, the CDR3 is TGTGTCAGCAGCCGACAGACAGGGTCCGGGGAGCTGTTTTTT.

This clonotype was counted once. A much more abundant neighbour one base away suggests this may be a read error. The rearrangement uses TRBV20-1 and TRBJ1-1; D gene ambiguous. V lost 5 bases and J 7 bases, leaving 14 bases between the germline ends. This CDR3 is 12 amino acids long. CDR1 is DFQATT, CDR2 SNEGSKA, per germline (reference sequence). CDR3: CSAPVEAIEAFF. CDR3 DNA sequence: TGCAGTGCTCCGGTGGAGGCCATTGAAGCTTTCTTT.

By share of the sample, this clonotype is medium-sized (0.01 to 0.1%). The chain carries TRBV29-1 and TRBJ1-6; D might be TRBD1 (5 bases). This CDR3 has 13 residues. The V gene's germline CDR1 is SQVTM and CDR2 ANQGSEA. With 7 bases removed from V and 9 bases from J, the gap between germline ends came to 16 bases. The CDR3 DNA reads as TGCAGCGCCAAGGACGGGGACGGTTCACCCCTCCACTTT. Its translation is CSAKDGDGSPLHF.

This clonotype was observed many times. The chain employs TRBV12-3 or TRBV12-4 and TRBJ2-3; D uncertain. This CDR3 has 12 amino acids. V was shortened by 6 bases and J by 6 bases, with 10 bases between the two germline ends. CDR3 nucleotide sequence: TGTGCCAGCAGCAATAGCTTCGATACGCAGTATTTT. Protein sequence: CASSNSFDTQYF.

This clonotype was recorded many times. The rearrangement joins TRBV7-8 to TRBJ2-1, with 10 bases that match TRBD1. Germline V gene lookup returns CDR1 SGHVS and CDR2 FQNEAQ. The CDR3 loop spans 16 amino acids. The junction had 8 bases not matched to a gene; V was cut back by 4 bases and J by 5 bases. CDR3: CASSSDRTGGNNEQFF. CDR3 DNA sequence: TGTGCCAGCAGCTCTGACAGGACAGGGGGGAACAATGAGCAGTTCTTC.

This clonotype showed up many times. This rearrangement joins TRBV19 to TRBJ1-5; a weak D match, TRBD1 (5 bases). CDR3 length equals 14 residues. The germline V gene encodes CDR1 LNHDA and CDR2 SQIVND (reference sequence). V gave up 7 bases and J gave up 4 bases, with 14 bases separating them. CDR3 sequence: CASKGTGINQPQHF. DNA of the CDR3: TGTGCCAGTAAGGGGACGGGGATTAATCAGCCCCAGCATTTT.

This clonotype was counted ten times or more. J is TRBJ2-7 and V is TRBV3-1, with a tentative D call TRBD2 (6 bases). The CDR3 has 16 amino acids. Germline CDR1 and CDR2: LGHDT and YNNKEL (reference sequence). The V gene lost 0 bases and the J gene lost 3 bases, with 15 bases spanning the gap. CDR3 DNA sequence: TGTGCCAGCAGCCAAGAGGCTGGGCAGGGAGGCTACGAGCAGTACTTC. Its translation: CASSQEAGQGGYEQYF.

This clonotype has a count of ten or more. The J gene is TRBJ1-6, the V gene TRBV5-1; possible D gene TRBD1, 6 bases. Germline lookup yields CDR1 SGHRS and CDR2 YFSETQ. V was shortened by 8 bases and J by 7 bases, with 13 bases between the two germline ends. The CDR3 loop spans 13 amino acids. The CDR3 nucleotides read TGCGCCAGTCCGGGACACAGAAATTCACCCCTCCACTTT. Protein sequence: CASPGHRNSPLHF.